The 15 T cell receptor beta chains below were found in one sample sequenced in a study of T-cell reconstitution after alpha-beta-depleted transplantation in children. TCRbeta library construction was performed incorporating unique molecular identifiers. TCRdb passed the PCR reads through MiXCR, listing each CDR3 protein once. The sample has approximately 130,000 distinct CDR3 sequences; approximately 8.7% are singletons. The sequences come from PBMCs, mostly from graft donor cells, collected 180 days after TCRalphabeta/CD19-depleted stem cell transplant. The source is a girl under three years old who had a stem cell transplant for combined immunodeficiency, so the T cells may come from the graft donor.

V gene TRBV4-3 combines with J gene TRBJ2-7, with 7 bases aligning to TRBD2. V was clipped by 0 bases and J by 3 bases; unmatched bases: 8. CDR3 length: 16 amino acids. Germline V gene sequence: CDR1 LGHNA, CDR2 YSLEER. The CDR3 loop is CASSQDMRAGVYEQYF. The CDR3 DNA reads TGCGCCAGCAGCCAAGATATGAGGGCGGGGGTCTACGAGCAGTACTTC.

The chain joins TRBV20-1 to TRBJ2-1; TRBD2 aligns across 8 bases. The germline gives CDR1 DFQATT, CDR2 SNEGSKA (reference sequence). Unmatched junction bases numbered 8, after V lost 3 bases and J lost 4 bases. The CDR3 loop spans 15 amino acids. CDR3 in amino acids: CSARRGAATYNEQFF. In DNA, the CDR3 is TGCAGTGCTAGGCGGGGGGCGGCAACATACAATGAGCAGTTCTTC.

The V and J genes are TRBV10-3 and TRBJ2-2, with 8 bases that match TRBD2. J lost 3 bases, V lost 5 bases, and 11 bases had no gene match. The germline gives CDR1 ENHRY, CDR2 SYGVKD. This CDR3 is built from 17 residues. The CDR3 nucleotides are TGTGCCATCAGTCGTACGACTAGCGCATTAGACACCGGGGAGCTGTTTTTT. It specifies CAISRTTSALDTGELFF.

This clonotype was seen only a few times. The chain links TRBV28 to TRBJ1-5, with 9 bases identical to TRBD1. This CDR3 is built from 18 residues. CDR1 MDHEN and CDR2 SYDVKM come from the germline V gene. Trimming removed 4 bases from V and 7 bases from J; junction bases left unmatched: 17. CDR3 DNA: TGTGCCAGCAGTTCCAAACCACCTACAGGGGGCGCGGGACAGCCCCAGCATTTT. It codes for CASSSKPPTGGAGQPQHF.

This clonotype was counted between two and nine times. The V call is TRBV29-1, the J call TRBJ2-2; 11 bases are a match to TRBD2. Germline values: CDR1 SQVTM, CDR2 ANQGSEA. V lost 1 base and J lost 4; bases outside the gene matches: 5. The CDR3 runs to 16 residues. This CDR3 is CSVEALSGRATGELFF. The CDR3 DNA follows: TGCAGCGTTGAAGCGCTTAGCGGGAGGGCCACCGGGGAGCTGTTTTTT.

This clonotype was seen repeatedly, ten times or more. The rearrangement links TRBV27 to TRBJ2-3; 8 nucleotides agree with TRBD2. The germline V gene has CDR1 MNHEY and CDR2 SMNVEV (reference sequence). J was trimmed by 1 base and V by 2 bases; bases with no gene match: 5. This CDR3 has 16 residues. CDR3 sequence reads: CASSLMGLGGTDTQYF. The CDR3 DNA follows: TGTGCCAGCAGTTTAATGGGACTAGGGGGCACAGATACGCAGTATTTT.

This clonotype was seen a few times. The chain uses TRBV5-1 and TRBJ2-1; the D gene is possibly TRBD1 (6 bases). The germline gives CDR1 SGHRS, CDR2 YFSETQ. CDR3 length equals 15 residues. The V and J ends lost 0 bases and 4 bases respectively, with 11 bases between them. CDR3 coding DNA: TGCGCCAGCAGCTTGGCCCAGGGGACGTACAATGAGCAGTTCTTC. This sequence encodes CASSLAQGTYNEQFF.

CDR3 residues: CASSRGTDTQYF. Written as DNA, the CDR3 is TGTGCCAGTAGTCGGGGGACAGATACGCAGTATTTT. The chain uses TRBV6-5 and TRBJ2-3, with a tentative D call TRBD2 (6 bases). CDR1 is MNHEY, CDR2 SVGAGI, per germline. The V end was cut by 9 bases, the J end by 3 bases, with 10 bases between. There are 12 residues in the CDR3.

The J gene is TRBJ2-7, the V gene TRBV5-1; tentatively, D is TRBD1 (6 bases). The V end lost 3 bases, the J end lost 4 bases, and 17 bases lay between the germline ends. The CDR3 is made up of 15 amino acids. The germline gives CDR1 SGHRS, CDR2 YFSETQ. The CDR3, as DNA: TGCGCCAGCAGCTCGACCGGGACGGGACAATACGAGCAGTACTTC. It codes for CASSSTGTGQYEQYF.

The V and J genes are TRBV20-1 and TRBJ1-6; the D gene is possibly TRBD1 (5 bases). The CDR3 has 15 amino acids. Between the trimmed V and J ends, which lost 5 bases and 0 bases, there was a span of 11 bases. Per the germline V gene, CDR1 is DFQATT and CDR2 is SNEGSKA (reference sequence). This CDR3 is CSAWDDSSYNSPLHF. DNA of the CDR3: TGCAGTGCTTGGGACGATAGCTCCTATAATTCACCCCTCCACTTT.

This clonotype occurred a few times. This chain connects TRBV5-1 to TRBJ2-7; no reliable D call. There are 13 residues in the CDR3. CDR1 is SGHRS and CDR2 is YFSETQ in the germline V gene. The V and J ends lost 3 bases and 0 bases respectively, with 7 bases between them. DNA of the CDR3: TGCGCCAGCAGCTCGGTTTCCTCCTACGAGCAGTACTTC. Translated, it gives CASSSVSSYEQYF.

This chain connects TRBV3-1 to TRBJ2-2; 7 bases match TRBD1. CDR3 length: 15 residues. Germline values: CDR1 LGHDT, CDR2 YNNKEL (reference sequence). V was pared by 8 bases and J by 1 base, with 7 bases of the junction left unmatched. CDR3 bases: TGTGCCAGCTGCCCCCGGACAGGGAACACCGGGGAGCTGTTTTTT. Translating it yields CASCPRTGNTGELFF.

This clonotype was seen only a few times. This chain joins TRBV6-1 and TRBJ1-1; no reliable D call. Germline CDR1 reads MNHNS; CDR2 reads SASEGT. Trimming shortened V by 6 bases and J by 5 bases, and 22 bases separated the two germline ends. This CDR3 region has 16 residues. The CDR3 reads CASSPPTGDGGTEAFF. The CDR3, as DNA: TGTGCCAGCAGCCCCCCGACTGGGGATGGTGGAACTGAAGCTTTCTTT.

The chain employs TRBV5-1 and TRBJ2-2; possible D gene TRBD1, 5 bases. The CDR3 runs to 13 residues. CDR1 and CDR2 (germline): SGHRS, YFSETQ. Trimming left V 0 bases short and J 5 bases short, with 5 bases between. CDR3 coding DNA: TGCGCCAGCAGCTTGGCAGGGACCGGGGAGCTGTTTTTT. The encoded protein is CASSLAGTGELFF. Drawing the rest from reference TRBV5-1 and TRBJ2-2, the complete variable domain is KAGVTQTPRYLIKTRGQQVTLSCSPISGHRSVSWYQQTPGQGLQFLFEYFSETQRNKGNFPGRFSGRQFSNSRSEMNVSTLELGDSALYLCASSLAGTGELFFGEGSRLTVL.

This clonotype was picked up a small number of times. The gene calls are TRBV7-6 and TRBJ2-3, with D maybe TRBD2 (7 bases). Germline CDR1 SGHVS, CDR2 FNYEAQ. The CDR3 has 17 amino acids. V lost 2 bases and J 0 bases, leaving 15 bases between the germline ends. The CDR3 DNA is TGTGCCAGCAGCTTAAGGGGGGCGGGAGCAAGCACAGATACGCAGTATTTT. Its translation is CASSLRGAGASTDTQYF. The full variable domain, its missing parts supplied by reference TRBV7-6 and TRBJ2-3, is GAGVSQSPRYKVTKRGQDVALRCDPISGHVSLYWYRQALGQGPEFLTYFNYEAQQDKSGLPNDRFSAERPEGSISTLTIQRTEQRDSAMYRCASSLRGAGASTDTQYFGPGTRLTVL.